The 22 T cell receptor beta chains given below trace back to one sample, sequenced in a study of T cells in Graves' hyperthyroidism and ophthalmopathy. Amplification of TCR beta CDR3 regions used RNA as the template. During a first-round RT-PCR of the TCR CDR3, the HTBI primer set was used. TCRdb independently ran MiXCR on the multiplex PCR reads; one entry per CDR3 protein. The sample has under 800,000 distinct CDR3 sequences, about 14% seen once; the top ten hold roughly a tenth. Sample: blood. The source is a young woman with Graves' hyperthyroidism.

This clonotype was recorded many times. This chain connects TRBV28 to TRBJ2-2; 7 bases line up with TRBD1. Germline CDR1 and CDR2: MDHEN and SYDVKM. The CDR3 totals 17 residues. V was pared by 9 bases and J by 1 base, with 14 bases of the junction left unmatched. The CDR3 DNA reads as TGTGCCAGTACTACGGGACAGACCTCGGGGAACACCGGGGAGCTGTTTTTT. Translation: CASTTGQTSGNTGELFF.

This clonotype has a count of ten or more. The chain couples TRBV11-2 to TRBJ2-1, with 13 bases lining up with TRBD2. CDR1 SGHAT and CDR2 FQNNGV come from the germline V gene. This CDR3 is built from 17 residues. J was trimmed by 7 bases and V by 5 bases; bases with no gene match: 11. The CDR3 protein is CASSAPPGLAGENEQFF. Written as DNA, the CDR3 is TGTGCCAGCAGCGCCCCCCCCGGACTAGCGGGAGAAAATGAGCAGTTCTTC.

A few counts support this clonotype. The chain is built from TRBV4-2 and TRBJ1-5; no clear D. The CDR3 is made up of 18 amino acids. The V gene lost 1 base and the J gene lost 6 bases, with 22 bases spanning the gap. Germline-derived CDR1 and CDR2 are LGHNA and YNFKEQ. CDR3 loop: CASSQVSGEAYTIQPQHF. DNA of the CDR3: TGTGCCAGCAGCCAAGTAAGTGGAGAGGCTTACACGATTCAGCCCCAGCATTTT.

The sample holds many counts of this clonotype. This chain links TRBV20-1 with TRBJ2-3, with D possibly TRBD1 on 6 matching bases. The CDR3 has 15 amino acids. Between the trimmed V and J ends, which lost 5 bases and 0 bases, there was a span of 15 bases. Per the germline V gene, CDR1 is DFQATT and CDR2 is SNEGSKA (reference sequence). For the CDR3, the DNA is TGCAGTGCTCCAGGGACAACCAGTAGCACAGATACGCAGTATTTT. This codes for CSAPGTTSSTDTQYF.

Only a few counts were recorded for this clonotype. This sequence joins TRBV27 and TRBJ2-2, with 8 bases fitting TRBD1. The CDR3 covers 15 residues. The trim removed 9 bases at V and 1 base at J, leaving 7 bases unmatched. The germline gives CDR1 MNHEY, CDR2 SMNVEV (reference sequence). The CDR3 nucleotides are TGTGCCAGTGGACGGACAGGGAAGAACACCGGGGAGCTGTTTTTT. Its translation is CASGRTGKNTGELFF.

This clonotype was seen ten or more times. V usage is TRBV2 and J usage is TRBJ1-1; 7 bases match TRBD1. Germline V CDR1 and CDR2: SNHLY, FYNNEI. After removal of 8 bases from V and 0 bases from J, the junction contained 0 bases not matched to a gene. This CDR3 has 12 residues. The CDR3 bases are TGTGCCAGCGGGACAGTGAACACTGAAGCTTTCTTT. Translated: CASGTVNTEAFF. Based on the CDR3 plus reference TRBV2 and TRBJ1-1, the full variable domain is EPEVTQTPSHQVTQMGQEVILRCVPISNHLYFYWYRQILGQKVEFLVSFYNNEISEKSEIFDDQFSVERPDGSNFTLKIRSTKLEDSAMYFCASGTVNTEAFFGQGTRLTVV.

This clonotype showed up many times. The rearrangement links TRBV30 to TRBJ1-5; TRBD1 agrees at 7 bases. CDR3 size: 15 residues. Germline V gene sequence: CDR1 GTSNPN, CDR2 SVGIG (reference sequence). V was pared by 1 base and J by 3 bases, with 6 bases of the junction left unmatched. Written as DNA, the CDR3 is TGTGCCTGGAGTGCTTTCAGGGGGTTCAATCAGCCCCAGCATTTT. Translated: CAWSAFRGFNQPQHF. Full variable domain (remainder filled in from reference TRBV30 and TRBJ1-5): SQTIHQWPATLVQPVGSPLSLECTVEGTSNPNLYWYRQAAGRGLQLLFYSVGIGQISSEVPQNLSASRPQDRQFILSSKKLLLSDSGFYLCAWSAFRGFNQPQHFGDGTRLSIL.

As for this clonotype: In this CDR3 the conserved last residue, phenylalanine or tryptophan, is missing, so a read error is likely. The V call is TRBV2, the J call TRBJ2-5, with TRBD2 matching over 9 bases. The length of the CDR3 is 15 residues. The germline gives CDR1 SNHLY, CDR2 FYNNEI. V lost 3 bases and J lost 6; bases outside the gene matches: 8. The CDR3: CASSEIAGVYKTQYL. In nucleotides, the CDR3 is TGTGCCAGCAGTGAGATAGCGGGAGTCTATAAGACCCAGTACCTC.

This clonotype was counted many times. The V and J genes are TRBV7-9 and TRBJ1-1; TRBD1 is a possible D gene (5 bases). The germline CDR1 and CDR2 sequences are SEHNR and FQNEAQ (reference sequence). The CDR3 has 14 amino acids. Trimming cost V 0 bases and J 4 bases, with 9 bases left between them. The CDR3 sequence is CASSLATVLTEAFF. The CDR3 bases are TGTGCCAGCAGCTTAGCGACAGTACTCACTGAAGCTTTCTTT.

This clonotype appeared many times. This chain links TRBV12-3 or TRBV12-4 with TRBJ1-2; D unclear. This CDR3 is 10 amino acids long. V lost 5 bases to trimming and J lost 4 bases, with 2 bases between them. The CDR3 nucleotides are TGTGCCAGCAGTCTCTATGGCTACACCTTC. This codes for CASSLYGYTF.

This clonotype showed up just a few times. This chain links TRBV20-1 with TRBJ2-2; a possible D gene is TRBD1 (5 bases). The germline V gene has CDR1 DFQATT and CDR2 SNEGSKA (reference sequence). The CDR3 is 17 residues long. V was shortened by 0 bases and J by 4 bases, with 18 bases between the two germline ends. CDR3 region: CSARDRHHRRGTGELFF. The CDR3 coding sequence is TGCAGTGCTAGAGATCGGCACCACAGGAGAGGCACCGGGGAGCTGTTTTTT.

In regard to this clonotype: A much larger clone is a single base away; this may be a read error. The rearrangement links TRBV7-8 to TRBJ2-7; TRBD2 matches 9 bases. The DNA end lines up better with TRBJ2-1; the J call may be wrong. CDR1 and CDR2 from the germline V gene are SGHVS and FQNEAQ. The CDR3 has 15 amino acids. CDR3 amino acids: CASSIRSGRIYEQFF. CDR3 sequence (DNA): TGTGCCAGCAGCATCCGTAGCGGGAGAATCTACGAGCAGTTCTTC.

Many counts were recorded for this clonotype. The rearrangement uses TRBV30 and TRBJ1-5, with 7 bases aligning to TRBD1. This CDR3 is 14 amino acids long. Germline V CDR1 and CDR2: GTSNPN, SVGIG (reference sequence). V was clipped by 0 bases and J by 3 bases; unmatched bases: 2. CDR3 DNA: TGTGCCTGGAGTGTGGGACAGAACAATCAGCCCCAGCATTTT. It specifies CAWSVGQNNQPQHF. The whole variable domain, remainder taken from reference TRBV30 and TRBJ1-5, is SQTIHQWPATLVQPVGSPLSLECTVEGTSNPNLYWYRQAAGRGLQLLFYSVGIGQISSEVPQNLSASRPQDRQFILSSKKLLLSDSGFYLCAWSVGQNNQPQHFGDGTRLSIL.

In its sample, this clonotype was seen many times. The chain combines TRBV7-8 with TRBJ2-1, with D possibly being TRBD2 (6 bases). Between the trimmed V and J ends, which lost 0 bases and 10 bases, there was a span of 22 bases. The CDR3 extends over 17 amino acids. Germline V gene sequence: CDR1 SGHVS, CDR2 FQNEAQ. CDR3 nucleotides: TGTGCCAGCAGCTTAGCGCCGGAGGAGGGGCCAAGTGGGGAGCAGTTCTTC. The encoded protein is CASSLAPEEGPSGEQFF. Supplemented by reference TRBV7-8 and TRBJ2-1, the full variable domain reads GAGVSQSPRYKVAKRGQDVALRCDPISGHVSLFWYQQALGQGPEFLTYFQNEAQLDKSGLPSDRFFAERPEGSVSTLKIQRTQQEDSAVYLCASSLAPEEGPSGEQFFGPGTRLTVL.

There are many counts of this clonotype. This sequence joins TRBV18 and TRBJ2-1; perhaps TRBD2 as D (5 bases). The germline CDR1 and CDR2 sequences are KGHSH and LQKENI. The CDR3 totals 18 residues. V shed 3 bases and J shed 7 bases, with 25 bases lying between them. For the CDR3, the DNA is TGTGCCAGCTCACCCGGCCCGAGGGTGTCTAGCATCCTGAATGAGCAGTTCTTC. Its translation: CASSPGPRVSSILNEQFF.

J is TRBJ1-5 and V is TRBV6-4, with 10 bases aligning to TRBD1. Germline lookup yields CDR1 MRHNA and CDR2 SNTAGT. V was clipped by 5 bases and J by 1 base; unmatched bases: 5. This CDR3 spans 16 amino acids. The CDR3: CASSSRDRGSNQPQHF. The CDR3 DNA is TGTGCCAGCAGTTCCCGGGACAGGGGAAGCAATCAGCCCCAGCATTTT.

This clonotype was found many times. The chain uses TRBV18 and TRBJ2-1, with D perhaps matching TRBD1 (5 bases). CDR3 size: 13 residues. The germline CDR1 and CDR2 sequences are KGHSH and LQKENI. Trimming took off 0 bases at V and 8 bases at J, with 8 bases between the two ends. The CDR3 loop is CASSPPFRDEQFF. The DNA of the CDR3 is TGTGCCAGCTCACCACCCTTCAGGGATGAGCAGTTCTTC.

This chain joins TRBV2 and TRBJ1-3; maybe TRBD1 (5 bases). Trimming removed 8 bases at V and 0 bases at J, with 14 bases between. This CDR3 has 15 amino acids. Germline V lookup: CDR1 SNHLY, CDR2 FYNNEI. The CDR3 sequence: CASGLQGLSGNTIYF. The CDR3 DNA sequence: TGTGCCAGCGGGCTTCAGGGCCTCTCTGGAAACACCATATATTTT.

This clonotype was counted only a few times. The chain employs TRBV9 and TRBJ2-2; no clear D. Deletions cut 4 bases from V and 1 base from J, with 11 bases between. CDR3 size: 15 residues. From germline, CDR1 is SGDLS and CDR2 YYNGEE. CDR3 coding DNA: TGTGCCAGCAGCCCCGTGTTCCGGAACACCGGGGAGCTGTTTTTT. Residues: CASSPVFRNTGELFF.

This clonotype appeared once. V gene TRBV7-9 combines with J gene TRBJ1-6; 7 bases are shared with TRBD1. In germline, CDR1 is SEHNR, CDR2 FQNEAQ (reference sequence). The CDR3 length is 15 residues. V was clipped by 1 base and J by 9 bases; unmatched bases: 6. The CDR3 sequence: CASSLVTGDSSPLHF. CDR3 coding DNA: TGTGCCAGCAGCTTAGTAACAGGGGATAGTTCACCCCTCCACTTT.

This clonotype came up many times. This chain uses TRBV20-1 with TRBJ2-1; D perhaps matches TRBD2 (5 bases). Trimming pared 4 bases from V and 1 base from J, leaving 8 bases between. The germline CDR1 and CDR2 sequences are DFQATT and SNEGSKA (reference sequence). This CDR3 spans 13 amino acids. The CDR3 spells CSAITSSYNEQFF. In DNA form, the CDR3 reads TGCAGTGCTATTACTAGTTCCTACAATGAGCAGTTCTTC.

Comment on this clonotype: This may arise from a read error, as a much more abundant clone is one base away. The chain couples TRBV2 to TRBJ2-1; D remains ambiguous. The end of the DNA is better explained by TRBJ2-7, so the J call may be wrong. CDR3 length: 13 residues. The germline V gene encodes CDR1 SNHLY and CDR2 FYNNEI. The chain's CDR3 is CASSDTRYNEQYF. CDR3 sequence (DNA): TGTGCCAGCAGTGATACACGCTACAATGAGCAGTACTTC.